The 14 T cell receptor beta chains in this list originate from one sample, sequenced in a study of cytomegalovirus exposure and HLA in healthy donors. The study ran its PCR with 60 Vbeta and 13 Jbeta primers. Generated by immunoSEQ multiplex PCR, the TCRdb table keeps only in-frame clones and is missing some. The data contain about 190,000 clones, around 79% of them singletons. Material: PBMCs. The receptors originated from a young woman in good health and CMV-seronegative.

The rearrangement joins TRBV6-6 to TRBJ1-4; D may be TRBD1 (5 bases). The CDR3 length is 16 residues. CDR1 is MNHNY, CDR2 SVGAGI, per germline (reference sequence). V lost 0 bases to trimming and J lost 7 bases, with 15 bases between them. The CDR3 DNA sequence: TGTGCCAGCAGTTACTCAGGGGAACTATGGGGTGAAAAACTGTTTTTT. This translates into CASSYSGELWGEKLFF.

This clone came up a few times. The chain joins TRBV28 to TRBJ1-1, with unresolved D. V lost 3 bases and J lost 4, with 6 bases in between. This CDR3 comprises 12 residues. The germline V gene encodes CDR1 MDHEN and CDR2 SYDVKM. The CDR3 nucleotides are TGTGCCAGCAGTTTCCAGGTCACTGAAGCTTTCTTT. Amino acid sequence: CASSFQVTEAFF.

This chain uses TRBV25-1 with TRBJ2-3; 8 bases map to TRBD1. The germline V gene has CDR1 MGHDK and CDR2 SYGVNS. This CDR3 is 16 amino acids long. V lost 4 bases to trimming and J lost 0 bases; unmatched junction nucleotides: 6. CDR3 amino acids: CASSAMGQVSTDTQYF. The CDR3 nucleotides are TGTGCCAGCAGTGCAATGGGACAGGTTAGCACAGATACGCAGTATTTT.

CDR3 nucleotide sequence: TGTGCCATCAGTGTTCTAGCGGGGGGGCCTGGGCAAGAGACCCAGTACTTC. Its protein is CAISVLAGGPGQETQYF. The chain carries TRBV10-3 and TRBJ2-5; 12 bases agree with TRBD2. J gave up 2 bases and V 4 bases, and 8 bases lay outside the gene matches. The CDR3 is 17 residues long. CDR1 and CDR2 (germline): ENHRY, SYGVKD.

The V gene is TRBV11-3, the J gene TRBJ2-1, with 15 bases that match TRBD2. Germline assignment: CDR1 SGHNT and CDR2 YENEEA. The CDR3 consists of 17 residues. The V gene end was trimmed by 5 bases and the J gene end by 8 bases; junction bases not matched to a gene: 10. CDR3 bases: TGTGCCAGCAGCCCCCAGGGACTAGCGGGAGGCGCACATGAGCAGTTCTTC. Amino acid sequence: CASSPQGLAGGAHEQFF.

The V gene is TRBV2, the J gene TRBJ2-3, with 11 bases that match TRBD1. The CDR3 runs to 14 residues. CDR1 is SNHLY and CDR2 is FYNNEI in the germline V gene. After removal of 10 bases from V and 6 bases from J, the junction contained 9 bases not matched to a gene. The CDR3 DNA is TGTGCCATATGGGAGGGACAGGGGGACGATACGCAGTATTTT. Translated, it gives CAIWEGQGDDTQYF.

CDR3 sequence: CASSPLNEKLFF. The CDR3 coding sequence is TGTGCCAGCAGCCCCTTGAATGAAAAACTGTTTTTT. This rearrangement joins TRBV5-5 to TRBJ1-4; D ambiguous. V dropped 4 bases and J dropped 5 bases, with 6 bases sitting between them. Germline CDR1 reads SGHKS; CDR2 reads YYEKEE (reference sequence). The CDR3 spans 12 residues.

The chain has TRBV7-2 and TRBJ1-2, with 7 bases matching TRBD1. V lost 7 bases to trimming and J lost 7 bases; unmatched junction nucleotides: 6. This CDR3 spans 12 amino acids. Per germline, CDR1 SGHTA and CDR2 FQGNSA. The CDR3, as DNA: TGTGCCAGCACTGAGGGGGCAGGTGGCTACACCTTC. The encoded protein is CASTEGAGGYTF.

J is TRBJ2-1 and V is TRBV7-2; 8 nucleotides match TRBD2. The V gene end was trimmed by 2 bases and the J gene end by 7 bases; junction bases not matched to a gene: 13. CDR3 length: 17 residues. Germline CDR1 and CDR2: SGHTA and FQGNSA. CDR3 coding DNA: TGTGCCAGCAGCTTACCGACTAGCGTCCCTCCCTTGAATGAGCAGTTCTTC. It encodes CASSLPTSVPPLNEQFF.

This clone was seen only once. The chain combines TRBV11-2 with TRBJ2-7; no reliable D call. Trimming took off 5 bases at V and 3 bases at J, with 17 bases between the two ends. Germline CDR1 SGHAT, CDR2 FQNNGV. The CDR3 runs to 15 residues. CDR3 nucleotide sequence: TGTGCCAGCAGCCCCCGAGTGGTGATTTACTACGAGCAGTACTTC. This sequence encodes CASSPRVVIYYEQYF.

This chain uses TRBV5-8 with TRBJ1-3, with D possibly matching TRBD1 (5 bases). Germline assignment: CDR1 SGHTS and CDR2 YDEGEE. This CDR3 comprises 14 residues. Trimming removed 0 bases from V and 2 bases from J, with 6 bases in between. The CDR3 is CASSLGRAGNTIYF. As DNA, the CDR3 is TGTGCCAGCAGCTTGGGCAGGGCTGGAAACACCATATATTTT.

This rearrangement joins TRBV9 to TRBJ2-5; 11 nucleotides line up with TRBD2. The better agreement between TRBJ2-7 and the DNA end casts doubt on the J call. This CDR3 has 14 residues. Germline V gene lookup returns CDR1 SGDLS and CDR2 YYNGEE. This CDR3 reads CASSVGTSGYEQYF. The DNA for the CDR3 is TGTGCCAGCAGCGTGGGGACTAGCGGCTACGAGCAGTACTTC.

The rearrangement uses TRBV5-1 and TRBJ2-7; D remains unclear. This CDR3 spans 12 amino acids. Deletions cut 4 bases from V and 3 bases from J, with 8 bases between. CDR1 and CDR2 (germline): SGHRS, YFSETQ. The CDR3 protein is CASSQERYEQYF. Written as DNA, the CDR3 is TGCGCCAGCAGCCAGGAACGCTACGAGCAGTACTTC. Full variable domain (missing parts from reference TRBV5-1 and TRBJ2-7): KAGVTQTPRYLIKTRGQQVTLSCSPISGHRSVSWYQQTPGQGLQFLFEYFSETQRNKGNFPGRFSGRQFSNSRSEMNVSTLELGDSALYLCASSQERYEQYFGPGTRLTVT.

This clone was recorded a few times. The rearrangement uses TRBV30 and TRBJ1-2, with D unresolved. From germline, CDR1 is GTSNPN and CDR2 SVGIG (reference sequence). V was pared by 2 bases and J by 5 bases, with 12 bases between. The CDR3 extends over 13 amino acids. The CDR3 sequence: CAWSLRELYGYTF. CDR3 DNA: TGTGCCTGGAGTCTTCGAGAGCTATATGGCTACACCTTC.